This passage covers 14 T cell receptor beta chains from one sample sequenced in a study of early T cells in non-severe SARS-CoV-2 infection. TCRdb redid the calling of the 5' RACE reads with MiXCR, one entry per CDR3 protein. The table lists roughly 58,000 distinct CDR3 sequences, under 15% of them singletons, with 1.4% in the top ten. Sequenced: whole blood. The receptors come from an adult who was a healthcare worker with PCR-confirmed SARS-CoV-2 infection or an uninfected control (not recorded which).

In this sample, this clonotype turned up a few times. This chain links TRBV14 with TRBJ1-6; D is uncertain. The V end was cut by 4 bases, the J end by 2 bases, with 12 bases between. This CDR3 has 16 amino acids. Germline values: CDR1 SGHDN, CDR2 FVKESK. CDR3 sequence reads: CASSPTVIAYNSPLHF. DNA of the CDR3: TGTGCCAGCAGCCCTACTGTAATCGCCTATAATTCACCCCTCCACTTT.

The V gene is TRBV29-1, the J gene TRBJ2-1, with a tentative D call TRBD1 (6 bases). The CDR3 totals 16 residues. Looked up from germline, CDR1 is SQVTM and CDR2 is ANQGSEA. Trimming shortened V by 3 bases and J by 0 bases, and 15 bases separated the two germline ends. This CDR3 reads CSVDRGSRDSYNEQFF. The DNA of the CDR3 is TGCAGCGTTGACAGGGGCAGTAGGGACTCCTACAATGAGCAGTTCTTC.

The sample holds many counts of this clonotype. The chain combines TRBV5-4 with TRBJ1-1, with unresolved D. The CDR3 covers 16 residues. CDR1 SGHNT and CDR2 YYREEE come from the germline V gene (reference sequence). With 6 bases removed from V and 0 bases from J, the gap between germline ends came to 18 bases. CDR3 coding DNA: TGTGCCAGCACCCGGGTCGGGCAAACGATGAACACTGAAGCTTTCTTT. Amino acid sequence: CASTRVGQTMNTEAFF. Looking up the rest from reference TRBV5-4 and TRBJ1-1 gives the full variable domain: ETGVTQSPTHLIKTRGQQVTLRCSSQSGHNTVSWYQQALGQGPQFIFQYYREEENGRGNFPPRFSGLQFPNYSSELNVNALELDDSALYLCASTRVGQTMNTEAFFGQGTRLTVV.

J is TRBJ2-3 and V is TRBV7-2; TRBD2 might be the D (6 bases). CDR3 length equals 12 residues. Trimming took 4 bases from V and 5 from J, leaving 7 bases between them. The germline V gene has CDR1 SGHTA and CDR2 FQGNSA. Here the CDR3 DNA reads TGTGCCAGCAGCTCCGGGGGAGATACGCAGTATTTT. Translating it yields CASSSGGDTQYF.

The CDR3 DNA reads TGCAGCGTTGAAGTCCCGGGGTCCTACAATGAGCAGTTCTTC. This translates into CSVEVPGSYNEQFF. The chain joins TRBV29-1 to TRBJ2-1, with a tentative D call TRBD2 (5 bases). This CDR3 has 14 amino acids. V dropped 1 base and J dropped 1 base, with 8 bases sitting between them. CDR1 is SQVTM, CDR2 ANQGSEA, per germline.

This chain connects TRBV19 to TRBJ2-3; 10 bases align to TRBD2. There are 15 residues in the CDR3. V shed 4 bases and J 6 bases; nucleotides not matched to a gene: 7. Germline V lookup: CDR1 LNHDA, CDR2 SQIVND (reference sequence). CDR3 sequence reads: CASSTTGTSVDTQYF. The CDR3 coding sequence is TGTGCCAGTAGTACCACCGGGACTAGCGTCGATACGCAGTATTTT.

The V gene is TRBV5-1, the J gene TRBJ2-7; tentatively, D is TRBD1 (6 bases). Germline V gene lookup returns CDR1 SGHRS and CDR2 YFSETQ. Between the trimmed V and J ends, which lost 4 bases and 5 bases, there was a span of 13 bases. The CDR3 extends over 13 amino acids. DNA of the CDR3: TGCGCCAGCAGCGTACAGGGTCTCGACGAGCAGTACTTC. It is translated as CASSVQGLDEQYF.

The chain joins TRBV7-9 to TRBJ2-5; D may be TRBD1 (5 bases). The CDR3 sequence is 14 residues long. Germline V gene data show CDR1 as SEHNR and CDR2 as FQNEAQ (reference sequence). V lost 5 bases to trimming and J lost 5 bases, with 15 bases between them. The CDR3 sequence is CASSHPQGRETQYF. The CDR3 DNA reads TGTGCCAGCAGCCATCCTCAGGGTAGGGAGACCCAGTACTTC.

This clonotype was seen a few times. CDR3 sequence: CSASWQGRSTEYGYTF. The CDR3 DNA sequence: TGCAGTGCTAGTTGGCAGGGGCGCTCAACGGAATATGGCTACACCTTC. The chain couples TRBV20-1 to TRBJ1-2; D might be TRBD1 (6 bases). V was clipped by 3 bases and J by 5 bases, with 22 bases between them. Looked up from germline, CDR1 is DFQATT and CDR2 is SNEGSKA (reference sequence). This CDR3 is built from 16 residues.

The V call is TRBV19, the J call TRBJ2-1; the match to TRBD2 covers 8 bases. J lost 1 base, V lost 5 bases, and 7 bases had no gene match. Per germline, CDR1 LNHDA and CDR2 SQIVND (reference sequence). CDR3 length equals 16 residues. The CDR3 protein is CASSHRTSGSYNEQFF. CDR3 coding DNA: TGTGCCAGTAGTCACCGAACTAGCGGATCCTACAATGAGCAGTTCTTC.

The rearrangement links TRBV6-6 to TRBJ2-7; 7 bases agree with TRBD2. CDR1 MNHNY and CDR2 SVGAGI come from the germline V gene (reference sequence). The CDR3 runs to 13 residues. V was clipped by 7 bases and J by 1 base; unmatched bases: 4. The CDR3 nucleotides read TGTGCCAGCATGAGGGGAGGGTCCTACGAGCAGTACTTC. Amino acids: CASMRGGSYEQYF.

This clonotype was counted only a few times. This chain connects TRBV7-2 to TRBJ2-7; the D gene is possibly TRBD1 (6 bases). The V end lost 2 bases, the J end lost 2 bases, and 10 bases lay between the germline ends. CDR1 and CDR2 (germline): SGHTA, FQGNSA. The CDR3 consists of 14 residues. The CDR3 here is CASSLIQGTYEQYF. The CDR3 nucleotides are TGTGCCAGCAGCTTAATACAGGGCACCTACGAGCAGTACTTC.

The CDR3 here is CSVEGTGTNTEAFF. The CDR3 DNA sequence: TGCAGCGTTGAAGGTACAGGGACGAACACTGAAGCTTTCTTT. The V call is TRBV29-1, the J call TRBJ1-1; possibly TRBD1 for D (6 bases). The V end was cut by 1 base, the J end by 1 base, with 10 bases between. Germline values: CDR1 SQVTM, CDR2 ANQGSEA. The CDR3 extends over 14 amino acids.

This clonotype was detected once. The rearrangement links TRBV4-1 to TRBJ1-5; D gene ambiguous. The CDR3 is 14 residues long. V gave up 3 bases and J gave up 4 bases, with 10 bases separating them. The germline V gene has CDR1 MGHRA and CDR2 YSYEKL. In DNA form, the CDR3 reads TGCGCCAGCAGCCAGCATGGGCAGAATCAGCCCCAGCATTTT. Protein product: CASSQHGQNQPQHF.